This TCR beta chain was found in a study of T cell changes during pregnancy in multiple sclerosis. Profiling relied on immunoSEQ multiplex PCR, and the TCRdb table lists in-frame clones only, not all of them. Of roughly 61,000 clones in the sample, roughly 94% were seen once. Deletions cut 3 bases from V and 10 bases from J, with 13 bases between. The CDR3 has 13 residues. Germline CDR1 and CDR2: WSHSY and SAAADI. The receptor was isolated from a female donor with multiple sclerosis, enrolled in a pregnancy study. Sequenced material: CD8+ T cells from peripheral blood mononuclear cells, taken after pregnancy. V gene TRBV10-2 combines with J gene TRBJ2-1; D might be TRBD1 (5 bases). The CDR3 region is CASSDPGYREQFF. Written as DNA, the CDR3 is TGCGCCAGCAGTGACCCAGGGTACCGCGAGCAGTTCTTC.